This T cell receptor (beta chain) came from a study of early T cells in non-severe SARS-CoV-2 infection. Turning to the study itself: The input, bulk RNA from unsorted whole blood, was sequenced, and chains were unpaired.

In germline, CDR1 is SGHAT, CDR2 FQNNGV. After removal of 5 bases from V and 1 base from J, the junction contained 5 bases not matched to a gene. The CDR3 has 16 residues. As concerns this clonotype: Its antigen remains unidentified.

cDNA molecules, individually, were tagged with unique molecular identifiers. One entry per CDR3 protein, called by TCRdb with MiXCR from the 5' RACE reads. The table has some 61,000 distinct CDR3 sequences, roughly 8.7% seen once. General study points: In VDJdb matching, anti-spike CD8 responses were favored while private and CD4 specificities went missing.

This sample comprised whole blood, obtained at baseline. This receptor was taken from an adult who was a healthcare worker with PCR-confirmed SARS-CoV-2 infection or an uninfected control (not recorded which). V usage is TRBV11-2 and J usage is TRBJ2-1, with 10 nucleotides matching TRBD2. CDR3 in amino acids: CASSTWTSGSYNEQFF. In nucleotides, the CDR3 is TGTGCCAGCAGCACCTGGACTAGCGGTTCCTACAATGAGCAGTTCTTC.